The 8 T cell receptor beta chains in this list originate from one sample, sequenced in a study of blood T cell repertoires in COVID-19. Assay: immunoSEQ multiplex PCR; the TCRdb copy retains only in-frame clones and omits some. The sample lists a few hundred thousand clones, about 88% occurring once. What was sequenced was PBMCs or T cells enriched from blood (not recorded which). The receptors shown here come from a woman aged 50 to 60 who had been exposed to COVID-19.

The chain links TRBV10-1 to TRBJ2-1; TRBD2 matches 12 bases. Germline V gene lookup returns CDR1 WNHNN and CDR2 SYGVQD (reference sequence). The CDR3 has 13 residues. Unmatched junction bases numbered 8, after V lost 8 bases and J lost 12 bases. In DNA form, the CDR3 reads TGCGCCAGCTCGGCTAGCGGGGGGGCAAGGCAGTTCTTC. As protein: CASSASGGARQFF.

This rearrangement joins TRBV5-1 to TRBJ2-7; the D is unclear. V was pared by 0 bases and J by 2 bases, with 9 bases between. This CDR3 is built from 14 residues. Germline loops: CDR1 SGHRS, CDR2 YFSETQ. The CDR3 sequence: CASSLGRPAYEQYF. As DNA, the CDR3 is TGCGCCAGCAGCTTGGGCAGGCCTGCCTACGAGCAGTACTTC.

The chain joins TRBV5-6 to TRBJ2-7, with D possibly matching TRBD1 (5 bases). V dropped 1 base and J dropped 3 bases, with 14 bases sitting between them. The V gene's germline CDR1 is SGHDT and CDR2 YYEEEE. This CDR3 is built from 15 residues. CDR3 amino acids: CASSLPFQGNYEQYF. The CDR3 region has the DNA TGTGCCAGCAGCTTGCCATTCCAGGGTAACTACGAGCAGTACTTC. Drawing the rest from reference TRBV5-6 and TRBJ2-7, the complete variable domain is DAGVTQSPTHLIKTRGQQVTLRCSPKSGHDTVSWYQQALGQGPQFIFQYYEEEERQRGNFPDRFSGHQFPNYSSELNVNALLLGDSALYLCASSLPFQGNYEQYFGPGTRLTVT.

The genes are TRBV5-8 and TRBJ2-6; D is possibly TRBD1 (5 bases). V was clipped by 9 bases and J by 5 bases, with 6 bases between them. The CDR3 runs to 11 residues. Germline assignment: CDR1 SGHTS and CDR2 YDEGEE. In DNA, the CDR3 is TGTGCCACGGACAGGGCCAACGTCCTGACTTTC. It translates to CATDRANVLTF.

The CDR3 nucleotides read TGCAGTGCTAGGCGGGGCCGGGAGCAGTTCTTC. Translation: CSARRGREQFF. The chain couples TRBV20-1 to TRBJ2-1, with D possibly TRBD2 on 6 matching bases. V dropped 3 bases and J dropped 10 bases, with 10 bases sitting between them. The CDR3 extends over 11 amino acids. Germline values: CDR1 DFQATT, CDR2 SNEGSKA (reference sequence).

The genes are TRBV19 and TRBJ1-5, with TRBD1 matching 7 bases. The germline gives CDR1 LNHDA, CDR2 SQIVND (reference sequence). The CDR3 has 16 amino acids. Trimming removed 2 bases from V and 6 bases from J; junction bases left unmatched: 10. The CDR3 region is CASSINGKGAGQPQHF. The CDR3 DNA is TGTGCCAGTAGTATAAATGGGAAGGGGGCCGGTCAGCCCCAGCATTTT.

This chain joins TRBV6-6 and TRBJ2-7, with D possibly TRBD2 on 7 matching bases. Per germline, CDR1 MNHNY and CDR2 SVGAGI (reference sequence). V was cut by 6 bases and J by 2 bases, with 14 bases left in between. The CDR3 totals 14 residues. CDR3 DNA: TGTGCCAGCAGGGGCCTAGGGGGGGCCTACGAGCAGTACTTC. It codes for CASRGLGGAYEQYF.

V is TRBV14 and J is TRBJ1-1; D is uncertain. This CDR3 has 12 amino acids. The germline V gene has CDR1 SGHDN and CDR2 FVKESK. Trimming cost V 1 base and J 13 bases, with 13 bases left between them. The chain's CDR3 is CASSQVGVLVFF. The CDR3 nucleotides are TGTGCCAGCAGCCAAGTCGGGGTTTTGGTTTTCTTT.